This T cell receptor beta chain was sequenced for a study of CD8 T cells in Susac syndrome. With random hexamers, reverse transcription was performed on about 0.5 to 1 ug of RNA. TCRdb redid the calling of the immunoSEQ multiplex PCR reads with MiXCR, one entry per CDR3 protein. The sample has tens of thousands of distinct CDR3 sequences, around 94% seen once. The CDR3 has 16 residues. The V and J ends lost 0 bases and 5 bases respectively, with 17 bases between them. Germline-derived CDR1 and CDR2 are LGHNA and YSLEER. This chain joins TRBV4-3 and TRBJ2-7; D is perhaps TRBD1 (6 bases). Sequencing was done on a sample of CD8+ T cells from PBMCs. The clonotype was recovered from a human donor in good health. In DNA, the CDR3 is TGCGCCAGCAGCCAAGATCCGGCCAGGGGAAAGAACGAGCAGTACTTC. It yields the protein CASSQDPARGKNEQYF.